Listed below are T cell receptor beta chains from one sample, sequenced in a study of blood T cells in healthy people across ages. TCRdb reprocessed the 5' RACE reads with MiXCR, giving one entry per CDR3 protein. The sample carries roughly 1,500,000 distinct CDR3 sequences, approximately 40% recorded once. The sequencing sample was made of blood. These receptors came from a woman between 18 and 29 years old in good health. CDR3s include the opening cysteine and the closing phenylalanine or tryptophan. Clone size is given for some rows only: seen once, a few or many times, or a class if the clone is expanded.

>TRBJ1-1|.|TRBV28
CASRYAGGNTEAFF
>TRBJ2-4|.|TRBV7-9
CASSGGIAESLGGKNIQYF
>TRBJ2-2|few|TRBV20-1
CSASDGPGELFF
>TRBJ2-1|.|TRBV4-1
CASSPWTSSNEQFF
>TRBJ2-3|few|TRBV6-1
CASKVGSSGSKDTQYF
>TRBJ1-1|once|TRBV6-5
CASSQGFGTTEAFF
>TRBJ2-1|.|TRBV11-2
CASSLVASGSWFF
>TRBJ2-1|many|TRBV5-1
CASSLGGASYNEQFF
>TRBJ2-7|few|TRBV5-1
CASQPDSSYEQYF
>TRBJ1-6|.|TRBV9
CASSVAQGPNSPLHF
>TRBJ1-2|few|TRBV6-1
CASSESPYTF
>TRBJ2-3|.|TRBV10-3
CAISEFWTSGTDTQYF
>TRBJ2-3|.|TRBV5-1
CASSSDRFPPDTQYF
>TRBJ1-2|.|TRBV10-3
CAISEVPLGQGSYGYTF
>TRBJ2-2|.|TRBV7-7
CASSLGEENTGELFF
>TRBJ2-7|.|TRBV9
CASSVEGGHFDEQYF
>TRBJ1-1|few|TRBV7-8
CASSLTGVPNTEAFF
>TRBJ1-5|.|TRBV6-1
CASSEMTGTGQPQHF
>TRBJ1-2|.|TRBV7-2
CASSFIKVPMSGGYTF
>TRBJ2-5|.|TRBV5-1
CASGLSTPQETQYF
>TRBJ2-1|.|TRBV4-1
CASSQGVTSGVNEQFF
>TRBJ2-5|.|TRBV3-1
CASSLRRTLYQETQYF
>TRBJ2-1|.|TRBV18
CASSPGQAEYNEQFF
>TRBJ2-3|.|TRBV28
CASSKGLAGATTDTQYF
>TRBJ2-3|.|TRBV20-1
CSASSTITDTQYF
>TRBJ2-7|.|TRBV25-1
CASSDGGHRWYEQYF
>TRBJ2-1|.|TRBV20-1
CSARDWQGRHNEQFF
>TRBJ2-1|.|TRBV11-2
CASSPLTSGGDNEQFF
>TRBJ2-4|.|TRBV7-2
CASSSPSVWGMYF
>TRBJ2-1|many|TRBV28
CASTPGGSYNEQFF
>TRBJ1-2|few|TRBV29-1
CSVGTGTASHYGYTF
>TRBJ2-3|.|TRBV20-1
CSARDGGSVDTDTQYF
>TRBJ2-3|.|TRBV30
CAWSREGADTQYF
>TRBJ2-1|few|TRBV6-1
CASSARAPYNEQFF
>TRBJ2-5|.|TRBV20-1
CSVPGRETQYF
>TRBJ2-1|.|TRBV4-2
CASSQGLAGALSYNEQFF
>TRBJ2-3|.|TRBV5-1
CASSRTGPNTDTQYF
>TRBJ1-5|.|TRBV20-1
CSASGGPYSNQPQHF